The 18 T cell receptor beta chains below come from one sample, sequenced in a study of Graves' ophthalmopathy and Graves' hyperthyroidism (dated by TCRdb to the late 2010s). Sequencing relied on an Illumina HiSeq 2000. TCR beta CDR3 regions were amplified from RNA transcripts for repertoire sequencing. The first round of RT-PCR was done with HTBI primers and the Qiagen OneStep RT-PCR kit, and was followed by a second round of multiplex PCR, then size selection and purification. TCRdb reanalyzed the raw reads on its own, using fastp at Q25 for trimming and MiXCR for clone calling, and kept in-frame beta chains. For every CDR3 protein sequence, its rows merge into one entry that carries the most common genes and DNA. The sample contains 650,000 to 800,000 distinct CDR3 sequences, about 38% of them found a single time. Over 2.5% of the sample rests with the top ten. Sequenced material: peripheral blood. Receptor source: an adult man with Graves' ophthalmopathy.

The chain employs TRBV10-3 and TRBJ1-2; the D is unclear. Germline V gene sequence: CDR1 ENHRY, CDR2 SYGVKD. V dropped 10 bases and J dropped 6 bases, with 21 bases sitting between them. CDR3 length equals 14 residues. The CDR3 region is CASSRLGAENGYTF. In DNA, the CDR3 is TGTGCCAGCTCCCGACTTGGAGCAGAGAATGGCTACACCTTC.

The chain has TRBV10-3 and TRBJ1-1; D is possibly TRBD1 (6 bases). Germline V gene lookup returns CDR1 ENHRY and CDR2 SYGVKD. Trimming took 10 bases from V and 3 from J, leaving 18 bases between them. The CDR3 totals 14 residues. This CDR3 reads CATNRQDWDTEAFF. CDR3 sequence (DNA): TGTGCCACAAACCGACAGGATTGGGACACTGAAGCTTTCTTT.

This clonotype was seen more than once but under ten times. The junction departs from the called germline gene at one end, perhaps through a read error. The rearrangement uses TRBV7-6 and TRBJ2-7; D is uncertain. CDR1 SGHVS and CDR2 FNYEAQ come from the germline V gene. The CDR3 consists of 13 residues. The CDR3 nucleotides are TGTGCCGGCAGCTTAGGTAAGGACTACGAGCAGTACTTC. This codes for CAGSLGKDYEQYF.

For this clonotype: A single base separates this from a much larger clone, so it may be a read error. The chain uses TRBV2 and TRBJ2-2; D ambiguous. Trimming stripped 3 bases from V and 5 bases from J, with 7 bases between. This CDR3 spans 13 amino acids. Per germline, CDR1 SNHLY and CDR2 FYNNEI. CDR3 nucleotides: TGTGCCAGCAGTGAGAAGACAACCGGGGAGCTGTTTTTT. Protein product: CASSEKTTGELFF.

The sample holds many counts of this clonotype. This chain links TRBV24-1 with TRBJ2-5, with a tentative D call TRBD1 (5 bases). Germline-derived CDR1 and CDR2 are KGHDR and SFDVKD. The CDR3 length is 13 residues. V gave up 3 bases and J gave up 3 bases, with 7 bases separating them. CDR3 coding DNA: TGTGCCACCAGTGATAGGGGCAAAGAGACCCAGTACTTC. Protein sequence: CATSDRGKETQYF.

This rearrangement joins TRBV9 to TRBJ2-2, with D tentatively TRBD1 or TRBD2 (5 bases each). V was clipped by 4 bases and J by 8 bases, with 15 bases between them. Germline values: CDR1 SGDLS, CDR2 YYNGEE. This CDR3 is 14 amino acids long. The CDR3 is CASSKGDGSGELFF. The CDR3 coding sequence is TGTGCCAGCAGCAAAGGGGACGGCTCTGGGGAGCTGTTTTTT.

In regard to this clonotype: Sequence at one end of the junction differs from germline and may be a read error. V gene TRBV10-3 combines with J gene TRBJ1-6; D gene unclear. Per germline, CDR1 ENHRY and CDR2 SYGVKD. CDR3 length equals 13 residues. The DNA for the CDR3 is TGTGCCAGCAGTTACTCGACGTTGAGTCCCCTCCACTTT. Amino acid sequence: CASSYSTLSPLHF.

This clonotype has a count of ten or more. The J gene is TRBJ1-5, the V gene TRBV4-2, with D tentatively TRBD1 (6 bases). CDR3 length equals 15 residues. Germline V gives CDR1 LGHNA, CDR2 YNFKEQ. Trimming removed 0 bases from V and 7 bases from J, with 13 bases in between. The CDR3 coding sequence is TGTGCCAGCAGCCAAGATCTGGCAGGGGAACAGCCCCAGCATTTT. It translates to CASSQDLAGEQPQHF.

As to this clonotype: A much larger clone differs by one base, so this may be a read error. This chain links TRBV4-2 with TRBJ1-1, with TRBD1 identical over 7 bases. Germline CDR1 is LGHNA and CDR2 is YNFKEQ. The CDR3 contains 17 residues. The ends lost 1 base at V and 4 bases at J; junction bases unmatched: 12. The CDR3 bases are TGTGCCAGCAGCCAAGTCGGTGGGGACAGACGGAGCACTGAAGCTTTCTTT. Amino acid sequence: CASSQVGGDRRSTEAFF.

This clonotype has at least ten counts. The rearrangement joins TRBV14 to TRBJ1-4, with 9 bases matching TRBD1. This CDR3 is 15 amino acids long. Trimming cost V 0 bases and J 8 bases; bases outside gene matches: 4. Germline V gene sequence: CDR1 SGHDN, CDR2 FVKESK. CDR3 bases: TGTGCCAGCAGCCAAGAAGGGACAGGGCGGGAAAAACTGTTTTTT. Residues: CASSQEGTGREKLFF.

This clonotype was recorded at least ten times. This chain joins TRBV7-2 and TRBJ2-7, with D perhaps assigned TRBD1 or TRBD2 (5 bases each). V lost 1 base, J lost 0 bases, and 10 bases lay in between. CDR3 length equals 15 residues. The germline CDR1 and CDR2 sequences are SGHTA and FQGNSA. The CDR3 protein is CASSLGGFNSYEQYF. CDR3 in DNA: TGTGCCAGCAGCTTAGGGGGGTTCAACTCCTACGAGCAGTACTTC. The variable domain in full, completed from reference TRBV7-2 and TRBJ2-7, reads GAGVSQSPSNKVTEKGKDVELRCDPISGHTALYWYRQSLGQGLEFLIYFQGNSAPDKSGLPSDRFSAERTGGSVSTLTIQRTQQEDSAVYLCASSLGGFNSYEQYFGPGTRLTVT.

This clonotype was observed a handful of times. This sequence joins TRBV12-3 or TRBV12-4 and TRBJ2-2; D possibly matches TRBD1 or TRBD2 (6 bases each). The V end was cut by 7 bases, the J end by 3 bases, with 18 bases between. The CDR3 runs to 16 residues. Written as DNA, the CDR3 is TGTGCCAGCACCCTAGGGGGGATAGGCGACACCGGGGAGCTGTTTTTT. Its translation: CASTLGGIGDTGELFF.

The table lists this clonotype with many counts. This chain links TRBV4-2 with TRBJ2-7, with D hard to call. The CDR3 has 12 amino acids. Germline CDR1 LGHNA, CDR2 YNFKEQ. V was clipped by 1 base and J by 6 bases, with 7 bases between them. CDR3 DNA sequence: TGTGCCAGCAGCCAAGGGGGATTCGAGCAGTACTTC. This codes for CASSQGGFEQYF.

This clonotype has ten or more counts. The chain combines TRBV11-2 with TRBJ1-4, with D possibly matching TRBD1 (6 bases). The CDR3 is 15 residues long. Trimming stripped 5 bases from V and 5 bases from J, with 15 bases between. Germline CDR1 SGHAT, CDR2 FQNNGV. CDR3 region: CASSTRGGLNEKLFF. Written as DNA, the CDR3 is TGTGCCAGCAGCACGAGGGGGGGGCTGAATGAAAAACTGTTTTTT.

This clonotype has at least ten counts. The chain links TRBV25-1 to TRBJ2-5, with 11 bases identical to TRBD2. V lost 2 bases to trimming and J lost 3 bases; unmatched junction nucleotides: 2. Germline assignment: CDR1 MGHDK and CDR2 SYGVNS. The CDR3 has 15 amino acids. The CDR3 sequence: CASSELTSGKETQYF. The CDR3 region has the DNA TGTGCCAGCAGTGAACTGACTAGCGGGAAAGAGACCCAGTACTTC.

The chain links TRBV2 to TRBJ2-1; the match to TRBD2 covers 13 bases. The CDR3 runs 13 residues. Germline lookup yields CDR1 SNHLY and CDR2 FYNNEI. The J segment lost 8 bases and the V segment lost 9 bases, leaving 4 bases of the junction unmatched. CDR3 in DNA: TGTGCCAGAAGACTAGCGGGAGGTCATGAGCAGTTCTTC. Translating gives CARRLAGGHEQFF.

The CDR3 bases are TGTGCCAGCAGTTTCGGTCCCGGACGCTCCTCCTATGGCTACACCTTC. This codes for CASSFGPGRSSYGYTF. V is TRBV6-6 and J is TRBJ1-2; D is ambiguous. The CDR3 totals 16 residues. The germline CDR1 and CDR2 sequences are MNHNY and SVGAGI (reference sequence). V lost 4 bases and J 4 bases, leaving 19 bases between the germline ends.

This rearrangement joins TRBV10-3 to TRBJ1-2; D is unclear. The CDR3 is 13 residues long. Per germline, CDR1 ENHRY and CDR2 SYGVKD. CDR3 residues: CVSSYPPNYGYTF. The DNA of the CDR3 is TGTGTCAGCAGTTACCCACCTAACTATGGCTACACCTTC.